Each of the 9 T cell receptor beta chains below was sequenced from the same sample in a study of cytomegalovirus exposure and HLA in healthy donors. PCR amplification relied on 60 Vbeta primers (plus 13 Jbeta primers). Clones were read by immunoSEQ multiplex PCR, and TCRdb kept only the in-frame ones, dropping some. This table has about 97,000 clones, roughly 83% appearing once. Sequencing input: PBMCs. Receptors originate from a man between 35 and 55 years old in good health and CMV-seronegative.

The V call is TRBV12-5, the J call TRBJ2-3, with D possibly matching TRBD1 (5 bases). The length of the CDR3 is 14 residues. CDR1 LGHNT and CDR2 FRNRAP come from the germline V gene. V was pared by 5 bases and J by 4 bases, with 13 bases between. This CDR3 is CASGPPGYADTQYF. The CDR3 DNA is TGTGCTAGTGGTCCCCCAGGGTATGCAGATACGCAGTATTTT.

The CDR3 loop reads CASSLDAEANYGYTF. The CDR3 DNA sequence: TGTGCCAGCAGCTTAGACGCAGAAGCTAACTATGGCTACACCTTC. The chain carries TRBV7-2 and TRBJ1-2; D unclear. V was cut by 1 base and J by 0 bases, with 9 bases left in between. Germline V gives CDR1 SGHTA, CDR2 FQGNSA. The CDR3 is 15 amino acids.

The chain combines TRBV5-4 with TRBJ2-3; TRBD2 agrees at 11 bases. The V segment lost 2 bases and the J segment 2 bases; nucleotides outside the gene matches: 10. CDR1 is SGHNT, CDR2 YYREEE, per germline (reference sequence). CDR3 size: 18 residues. For the CDR3, the DNA is TGTGCCAGCAGCTTAGGGCTAGCGGGGGGCGATTTCACAGATACGCAGTATTTT. Amino acid sequence: CASSLGLAGGDFTDTQYF.

The rearrangement links TRBV6-5 to TRBJ2-1, with TRBD2 as a possible D gene (6 bases). Germline CDR1 MNHEY, CDR2 SVGAGI. Trimming stripped 6 bases from V and 4 bases from J, with 13 bases between. The CDR3 is 14 amino acids. This CDR3 reads CASSRDSRYNEQFF. The CDR3 region has the DNA TGTGCCAGCAGCCGGGACTCGCGATACAATGAGCAGTTCTTC.

In this sample, this clone turned up a few times. V usage is TRBV25-1 and J usage is TRBJ1-5; D is ambiguous. The germline CDR1 and CDR2 sequences are MGHDK and SYGVNS. Trimming shortened V by 6 bases and J by 7 bases, and 16 bases separated the two germline ends. The CDR3 runs 14 residues. CDR3 residues: CASRTREGGQPQHF. The DNA for the CDR3 is TGTGCCAGCAGGACCCGAGAGGGCGGACAGCCCCAGCATTTT.

This CDR3 reads CASSSTGITLAVLVDTQYF. CDR3 bases: TGCGCCAGCAGCTCAACCGGAATTACCCTAGCGGTGCTGGTGGATACGCAGTATTTT. The chain couples TRBV5-1 to TRBJ2-3; 7 nucleotides match TRBD2. The CDR3 is 19 residues long. Per germline, CDR1 SGHRS and CDR2 YFSETQ. V lost 3 bases, J lost 6 bases, and 22 bases stayed unmatched. Supplemented by reference TRBV5-1 and TRBJ2-3, the full variable domain reads KAGVTQTPRYLIKTRGQQVTLSCSPISGHRSVSWYQQTPGQGLQFLFEYFSETQRNKGNFPGRFSGRQFSNSRSEMNVSTLELGDSALYLCASSSTGITLAVLVDTQYFGPGTRLTVL.

The chain uses TRBV2 and TRBJ1-6; D possibly corresponds to TRBD1 (6 bases). The V gene's germline CDR1 is SNHLY and CDR2 FYNNEI. The CDR3 loop spans 17 amino acids. V was pared by 5 bases and J by 6 bases, with 20 bases between. CDR3 bases: TGTGCCAGCAGTTTCTCATCAGGGGTATTTGGTAATTCACCCCTCCACTTT. As protein: CASSFSSGVFGNSPLHF.

The table lists this clone with a few counts. The DNA for the CDR3 is TGTGCCAGCAGCAAAGTAGACGGGGTTGAGCAGTTCTTC. Encoded protein: CASSKVDGVEQFF. The chain has TRBV7-6 and TRBJ2-1; weak D call: TRBD2 (5 bases). Germline V gene sequence: CDR1 SGHVS, CDR2 FNYEAQ. This CDR3 comprises 13 residues. V lost 5 bases and J lost 9, with 14 bases in between.

This chain uses TRBV4-1 with TRBJ1-1; the D gene is possibly TRBD1 (6 bases). V shed 4 bases and J shed 5 bases, with 14 bases lying between them. The CDR3 has 14 residues. The germline gives CDR1 MGHRA, CDR2 YSYEKL. CDR3 DNA sequence: TGCGCCAGCAGCCCCCGGGAGGGGGGTACTGAAGCTTTCTTT. Translation: CASSPREGGTEAFF.